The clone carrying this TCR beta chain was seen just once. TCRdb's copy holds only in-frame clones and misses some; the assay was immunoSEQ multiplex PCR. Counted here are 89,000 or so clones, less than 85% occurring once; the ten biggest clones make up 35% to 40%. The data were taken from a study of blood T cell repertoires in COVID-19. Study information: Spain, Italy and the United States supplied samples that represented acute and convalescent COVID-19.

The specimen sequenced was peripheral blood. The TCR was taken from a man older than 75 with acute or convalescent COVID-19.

The CDR3 sequence is CASSQVVTGSNEQFF. The CDR3 coding sequence is TGTGCCAGCAGCCAAGTCGTTACCGGGAGTAATGAGCAGTTCTTC. The V and J genes are TRBV3-1 (or the pseudogene TRBV3-2) and TRBJ2-1, with a weak D call TRBD2 (6 bases). Trimming pared 1 base from V and 7 bases from J, leaving 14 bases between. The CDR3 is made up of 15 amino acids. Germline lookup yields CDR1 LGHDT and CDR2 YNNKEL (reference sequence).